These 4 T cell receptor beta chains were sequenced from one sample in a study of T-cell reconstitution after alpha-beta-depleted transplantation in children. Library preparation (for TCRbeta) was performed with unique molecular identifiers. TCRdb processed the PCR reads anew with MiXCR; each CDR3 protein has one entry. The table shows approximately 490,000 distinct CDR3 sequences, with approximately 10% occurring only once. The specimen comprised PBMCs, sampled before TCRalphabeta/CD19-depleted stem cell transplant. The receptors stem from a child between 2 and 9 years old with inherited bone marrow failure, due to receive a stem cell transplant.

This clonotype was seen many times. The CDR3 region is CATSRDWTSGRGNEQFF. In DNA form, the CDR3 reads TGTGCCACCAGCAGAGATTGGACTAGCGGGAGGGGAAATGAGCAGTTCTTC. The gene calls are TRBV15 and TRBJ2-1; 15 bases match TRBD2. Germline V gene sequence: CDR1 LNHNV, CDR2 YYDKDF (reference sequence). The CDR3 runs to 17 residues. V shed 0 bases and J 7 bases; nucleotides not matched to a gene: 4.

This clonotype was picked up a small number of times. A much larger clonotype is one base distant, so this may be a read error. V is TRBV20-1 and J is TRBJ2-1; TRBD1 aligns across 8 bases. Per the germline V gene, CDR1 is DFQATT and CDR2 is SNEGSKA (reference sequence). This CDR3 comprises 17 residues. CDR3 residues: CCARAAWTGQPYNEQFF. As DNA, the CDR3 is TGCTGTGCTAGAGCCGCCTGGACAGGGCAACCTTACAATGAGCAGTTCTTC.

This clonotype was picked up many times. The CDR3 bases are TGCGCCAGCAGCTCACGACCCAGGGGAGGGGGGGGCGAGCAGTACTTC. Encoded protein: CASSSRPRGGGGEQYF. This rearrangement joins TRBV5-1 to TRBJ2-7; D might be TRBD2 (7 bases). This CDR3 is built from 16 residues. Trimming removed 3 bases from V and 6 bases from J, with 22 bases in between. Germline V gene sequence: CDR1 SGHRS, CDR2 YFSETQ.

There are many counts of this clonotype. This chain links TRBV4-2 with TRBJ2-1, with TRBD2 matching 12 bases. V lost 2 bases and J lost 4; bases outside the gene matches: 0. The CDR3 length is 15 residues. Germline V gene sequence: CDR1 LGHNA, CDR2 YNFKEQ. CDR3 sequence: CASSQTSGGYNEQFF. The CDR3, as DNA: TGTGCCAGCAGCCAAACTAGCGGGGGGTACAATGAGCAGTTCTTC.